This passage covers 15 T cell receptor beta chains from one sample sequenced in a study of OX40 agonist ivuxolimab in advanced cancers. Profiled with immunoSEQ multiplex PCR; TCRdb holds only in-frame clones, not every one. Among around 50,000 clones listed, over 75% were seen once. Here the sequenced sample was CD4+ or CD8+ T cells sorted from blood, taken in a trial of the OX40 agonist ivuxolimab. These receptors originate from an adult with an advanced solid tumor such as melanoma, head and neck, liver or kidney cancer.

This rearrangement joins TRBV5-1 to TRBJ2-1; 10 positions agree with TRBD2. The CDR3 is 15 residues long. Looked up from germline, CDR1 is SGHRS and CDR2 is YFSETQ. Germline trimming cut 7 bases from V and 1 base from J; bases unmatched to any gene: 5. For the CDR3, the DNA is TGCGCCAGCCATACTAGCGGGACTTCCTACAATGAGCAGTTCTTC. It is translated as CASHTSGTSYNEQFF.

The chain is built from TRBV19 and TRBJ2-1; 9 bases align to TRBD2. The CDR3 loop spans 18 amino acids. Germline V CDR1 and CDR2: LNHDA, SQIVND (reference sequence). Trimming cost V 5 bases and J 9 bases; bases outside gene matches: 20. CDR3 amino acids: CASSSLSPLAGAGSEQFF. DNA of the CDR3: TGTGCCAGTAGTTCCCTTTCCCCTTTAGCGGGAGCGGGTAGTGAGCAGTTCTTC.

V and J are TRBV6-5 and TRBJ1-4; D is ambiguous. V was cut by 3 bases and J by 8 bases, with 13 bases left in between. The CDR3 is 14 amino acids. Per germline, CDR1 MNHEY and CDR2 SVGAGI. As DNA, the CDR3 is TGTGCCAGCAGTTATCCAGGTCGAGGAGAAAAACTGTTTTTT. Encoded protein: CASSYPGRGEKLFF.

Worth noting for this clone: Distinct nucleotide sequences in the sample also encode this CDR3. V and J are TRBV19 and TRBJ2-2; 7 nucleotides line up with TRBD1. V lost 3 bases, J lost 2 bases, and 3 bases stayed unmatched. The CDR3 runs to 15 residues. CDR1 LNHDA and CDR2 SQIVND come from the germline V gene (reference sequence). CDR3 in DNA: TGTGCCAGTAGTATGCCAGGGGGAAACACCGGGGAGCTGTTTTTT. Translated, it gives CASSMPGGNTGELFF.

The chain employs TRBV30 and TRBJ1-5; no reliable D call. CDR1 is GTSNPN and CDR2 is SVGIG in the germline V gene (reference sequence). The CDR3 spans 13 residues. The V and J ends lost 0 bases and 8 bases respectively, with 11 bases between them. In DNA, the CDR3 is TGTGCCTGGAGTGTTCAGGATACGGAGCCCCAGCATTTT. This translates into CAWSVQDTEPQHF.

For the CDR3, the DNA is TGTGCCAGCAGTGACAGGGATCAGCCCCAGCATTTT. This codes for CASSDRDQPQHF. The chain is built from TRBV6-5 and TRBJ1-5, with TRBD1 identical over 7 bases. The CDR3 length is 12 residues. CDR1 and CDR2 from the germline V gene are MNHEY and SVGAGI. V was clipped by 5 bases and J by 5 bases; unmatched bases: 0.

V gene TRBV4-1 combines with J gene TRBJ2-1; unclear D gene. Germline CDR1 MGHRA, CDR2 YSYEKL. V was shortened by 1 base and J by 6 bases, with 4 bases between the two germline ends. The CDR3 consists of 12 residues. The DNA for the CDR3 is TGCGCCAGCAGCCAAGTTCTCAATGAGCAGTTCTTC. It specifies CASSQVLNEQFF.

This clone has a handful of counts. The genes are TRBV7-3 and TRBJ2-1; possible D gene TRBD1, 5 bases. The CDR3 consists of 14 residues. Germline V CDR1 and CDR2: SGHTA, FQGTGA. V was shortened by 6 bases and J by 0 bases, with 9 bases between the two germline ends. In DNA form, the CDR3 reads TGTGCCAGCAGTCCAGACAGCTCCTACAATGAGCAGTTCTTC. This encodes CASSPDSSYNEQFF.

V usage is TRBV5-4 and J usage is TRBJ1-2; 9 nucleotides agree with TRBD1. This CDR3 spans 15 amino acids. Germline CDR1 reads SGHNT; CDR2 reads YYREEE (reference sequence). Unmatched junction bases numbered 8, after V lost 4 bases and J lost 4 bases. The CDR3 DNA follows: TGTGCCAGCAGCCCGTCGACAGGGGGAAGCTATGGCTACACCTTC. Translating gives CASSPSTGGSYGYTF.

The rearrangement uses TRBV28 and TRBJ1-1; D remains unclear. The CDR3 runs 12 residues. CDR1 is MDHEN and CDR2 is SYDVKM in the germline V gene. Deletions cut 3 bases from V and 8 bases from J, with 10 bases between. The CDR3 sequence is CASSFQTYEAFF. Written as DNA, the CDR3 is TGTGCCAGCAGTTTCCAGACCTACGAAGCTTTCTTT.

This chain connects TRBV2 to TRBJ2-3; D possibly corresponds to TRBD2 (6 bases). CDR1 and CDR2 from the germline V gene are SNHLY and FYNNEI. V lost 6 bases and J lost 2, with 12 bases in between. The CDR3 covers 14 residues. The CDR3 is CASRRDWNTDTQYF. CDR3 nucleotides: TGTGCCAGCAGGAGGGACTGGAACACAGATACGCAGTATTTT. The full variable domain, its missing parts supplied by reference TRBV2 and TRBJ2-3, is EPEVTQTPSHQVTQMGQEVILRCVPISNHLYFYWYRQILGQKVEFLVSFYNNEISEKSEIFDDQFSVERPDGSNFTLKIRSTKLEDSAMYFCASRRDWNTDTQYFGPGTRLTVL.

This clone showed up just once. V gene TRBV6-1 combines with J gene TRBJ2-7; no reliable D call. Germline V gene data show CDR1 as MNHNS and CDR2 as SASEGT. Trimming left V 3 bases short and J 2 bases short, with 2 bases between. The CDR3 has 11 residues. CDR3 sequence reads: CASSDPYEQYF. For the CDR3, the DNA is TGTGCCAGCAGTGATCCCTACGAGCAGTACTTC.

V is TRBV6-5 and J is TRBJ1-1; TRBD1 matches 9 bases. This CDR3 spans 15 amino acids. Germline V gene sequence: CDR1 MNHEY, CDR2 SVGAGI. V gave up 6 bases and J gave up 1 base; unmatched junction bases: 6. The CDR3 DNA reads TGTGCCAGCAGACGACAGGGGGGAACGAACACTGAAGCTTTCTTT. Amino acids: CASRRQGGTNTEAFF.

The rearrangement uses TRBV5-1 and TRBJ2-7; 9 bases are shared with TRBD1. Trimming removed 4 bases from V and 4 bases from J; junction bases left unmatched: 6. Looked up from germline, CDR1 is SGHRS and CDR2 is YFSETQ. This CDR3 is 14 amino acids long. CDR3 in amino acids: CASSPRTGEYEQYF. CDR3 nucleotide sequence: TGCGCCAGCAGCCCACGGACAGGGGAATACGAGCAGTACTTC.

The DNA of the CDR3 is TGTGCCAGCTCACCACTCAGGGCGGCGGGGATAGATACGCAGTATTTT. This gives the protein CASSPLRAAGIDTQYF. The chain uses TRBV18 and TRBJ2-3; TRBD2 might be the D (6 bases). The V end lost 1 base, the J end lost 5 bases, and 16 bases lay between the germline ends. This CDR3 is built from 16 residues. Germline values: CDR1 KGHSH, CDR2 LQKENI.